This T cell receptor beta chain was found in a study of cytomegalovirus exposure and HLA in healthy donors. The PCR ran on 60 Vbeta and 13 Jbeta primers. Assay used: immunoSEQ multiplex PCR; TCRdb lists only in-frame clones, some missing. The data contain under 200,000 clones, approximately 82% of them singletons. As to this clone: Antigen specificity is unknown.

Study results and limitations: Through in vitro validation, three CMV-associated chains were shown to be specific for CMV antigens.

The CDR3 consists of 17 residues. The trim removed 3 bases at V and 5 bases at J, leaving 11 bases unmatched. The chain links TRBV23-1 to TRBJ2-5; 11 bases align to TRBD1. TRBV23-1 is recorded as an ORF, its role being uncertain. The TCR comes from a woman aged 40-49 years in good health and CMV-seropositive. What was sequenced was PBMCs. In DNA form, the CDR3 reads TGCGCCAGCAGTCACACGGACAGGGGGCGTGTTATGGAGACCCAGTACTTC. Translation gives CASSHTDRGRVMETQYF.